Each of the 2 T cell receptor beta chains below was sequenced from the same sample in a study of T-cell memory formation after mild COVID-19. TCRdb itself ran the 5' RACE reads through MiXCR, one entry per CDR3 protein. Here the sample spans 250,000 to 300,000 distinct CDR3 sequences, approximately 15% being singletons. Sequences were obtained from PBMCs or a T cell subset sorted from them (not recorded which). The source is a man younger than 30 who had mild COVID-19 (a few samples of this study predate the infection). Cell type and time point are not known.

The chain links TRBV27 to TRBJ2-3, with D possibly matching TRBD2 (6 bases). V dropped 7 bases and J dropped 6 bases, with 20 bases sitting between them. Germline lookup yields CDR1 MNHEY and CDR2 SMNVEV (reference sequence). This CDR3 spans 15 amino acids. CDR3 loop: CASNPSALALDTQYF. CDR3 bases: TGTGCCAGCAACCCCTCGGCCCTAGCGCTTGATACGCAGTATTTT.

This chain links TRBV13 with TRBJ2-1; 8 bases agree with TRBD2. CDR3 length: 11 amino acids. Per germline, CDR1 PRHDT and CDR2 FYEKMQ (reference sequence). The V segment lost 5 bases and the J segment 15 bases; nucleotides outside the gene matches: 6. DNA for the CDR3: TGTGCCAGCAGCGGGGGGACTAGTTGGTTCTTC. Residues: CASSGGTSWFF. The variable domain in full, with the rest retrieved from reference TRBV13 and TRBJ2-1, is AAGVIQSPRHLIKEKRETATLKCYPIPRHDTVYWYQQGPGQDPQFLISFYEKMQSDKGSIPDRFSAQQFSDYHSELNMSSLELGDSALYFCASSGGTSWFFGPGTRLTVL.